This is a list of T cell receptor beta chains from one sample in a study of radiation and T cells in renal cell carcinoma. The method was immunoSEQ multiplex PCR; TCRdb's version includes in-frame clones alone and lacks a portion of them. The table has roughly 160,000 clones, about 87% seen once. This material consisted of blood, taken from a patient whose treatment included radiotherapy and nephrectomy. The receptors were sampled from a woman aged 50 to 65 with renal cell carcinoma. CDR3s include the opening cysteine and the closing phenylalanine or tryptophan. D genes are given only for firm matches. Part of the rows lack a size; the others show once, few, many or a class for expanded clones.

j_call v_call clone_size d_call cdr3_aa cdr3_nt
TRBJ1-5 TRBV6-1 - TRBD1 CASSPRDSRNQPQHF TGTGCCAGCAGTCCCCGGGACAGCCGCAATCAGCCCCAGCATTTT
TRBJ2-1 TRBV5-1 - TRBD2 CASSLAAGTYNEQFF TGCGCCAGCAGCTTGGCAGCGGGGACCTACAATGAGCAGTTCTTC
TRBJ1-1 TRBV2 - - CASRSRGGRRAVWAFF TGTGCCAGCCGGTCTCGGGGAGGCCGGCGGGCCGTTTGGGCTTTCTTT
TRBJ1-5 TRBV19 - - CASSGGVTQPQHF TGTGCCAGTAGTGGAGGAGTGACTCAGCCCCAGCATTTT
TRBJ2-7 TRBV7-9 - TRBD1 CASSLAGRQGFYEQYF TGTGCCAGCAGCTTAGCGGGCCGACAGGGCTTCTACGAGCAGTACTTC
TRBJ1-4 TRBV4-2 - - CASSQDAKPGQNEKLFF TGTGCCAGCAGCCAAGATGCCAAGCCAGGACAAAATGAAAAACTGTTTTTT
TRBJ1-5 TRBV6-5 - - CASSYSKWRVDQPQHF TGTGCCAGCAGTTACTCGAAGTGGAGGGTTGATCAGCCCCAGCATTTT
TRBJ1-1 TRBV6-1 - - CASSSLSGAHTEAFF TGTGCCAGCAGTTCTCTTTCAGGGGCGCACACTGAAGCTTTCTTT
TRBJ1-2 TRBV10-3 - - CASRRGEDYGYTF TGTGCCTCGAGACGGGGGGAAGACTATGGCTACACCTTC
TRBJ1-3 TRBV7-6 - - CASSLVSSGNTIYF TGTGCCAGCAGCTTAGTGAGCTCTGGAAACACCATATATTTT
TRBJ2-1 TRBV9 once - CASSGPGAYNEQFF TGTGCCAGCAGCGGCCCGGGGGCTTACAATGAGCAGTTCTTC
TRBJ1-6 TRBV14 - TRBD1 CASSLRTGTGSPLHF TGTGCCAGCAGCCTCCGGACAGGGACAGGATCACCCCTCCACTTT
TRBJ1-1 TRBV19 - TRBD1 CASSRGQGGGTEAFF TGTGCCAGTAGTAGGGGACAGGGGGGCGGCACTGAAGCTTTCTTT
TRBJ1-5 TRBV28 - - CASKSGGYNQPQHF TGTGCCAGCAAGTCCGGGGGCTACAATCAGCCCCAGCATTTT
TRBJ1-5 TRBV30 - TRBD1 CAWSPGTGDGNQPQHF TGTGCCTGGAGCCCCGGGACAGGGGATGGCAATCAGCCCCAGCATTTT
TRBJ1-3 TRBV19 once - CASSIDRTGATTF TGTGCCAGTAGTATAGATCGGACGGGGGCCACGACCTTT
TRBJ2-2 TRBV5-4 - - CASSLGRPGELFF TGTGCCAGCAGCTTGGGACGTCCCGGGGAGCTGTTTTTT
TRBJ2-2 TRBV4-2 - TRBD2 CASSPAGERGTTGELFF TGTGCCAGCAGCCCAGCAGGAGAGCGGGGGACCACCGGGGAGCTGTTTTTT
TRBJ2-3 TRBV6-1 - TRBD1 CASTRGSTDTQYF TGTGCCAGCACCAGGGGGAGCACAGATACGCAGTATTTT
TRBJ1-2 TRBV4-1 - - CASSPGGGFNYGYTF TGCGCCAGCAGCCCTGGGGGGGGATTTAACTATGGCTACACCTTC
TRBJ1-2 TRBV19 - - CASSIWALRTEGYTF TGTGCCAGTAGTATATGGGCTCTACGGACGGAGGGCTACACCTTC
TRBJ2-3 TRBV7-8 - TRBD2 CASSSGTSNWDTQYF TGTGCCAGCAGCTCCGGGACTAGCAATTGGGATACGCAGTATTTT
TRBJ2-5 TRBV9 - TRBD1 CASSFGTAQETQYF TGTGCCAGCAGCTTTGGGACAGCACAAGAGACCCAGTACTTC
TRBJ1-2 TRBV4-2 - - CASSQDRRREYGYTF TGTGCCAGCAGCCAAGATCGTAGGAGGGAGTATGGCTACACCTTC
TRBJ1-4 TRBV18 - - CASSPPAGADEKLFF TGTGCCAGCTCACCACCGGCAGGGGCGGATGAAAAACTGTTTTTT
TRBJ1-5 TRBV5-5 - - CASSLGQIKVGQPQHF TGTGCCAGCAGCTTGGGACAGATTAAGGTCGGACAGCCCCAGCATTTT
TRBJ1-2 TRBV7-8 - TRBD1 CASSRLRYRGQGYGYTF TGTGCCAGCAGCCGCCTCCGGTACAGGGGGCAGGGCTATGGCTACACCTTC
TRBJ2-1 TRBV5-1 - - CASSSYASRENEQFF TGCGCCAGCAGCTCGTACGCTTCCAGGGAAAATGAGCAGTTCTTC
TRBJ1-4 TRBV27 - - CASSLQGNEKLFF TGTGCCAGCAGTTTACAGGGGAATGAAAAACTGTTTTTT
TRBJ2-7 TRBV18 - - CASSPPSGAYEQYF TGTGCCAGCTCACCACCCTCAGGGGCATACGAGCAGTACTTC
TRBJ1-2 TRBV7-9 few - CAIKNQGSSGGTIYGYTF TGTGCCATCAAAAACCAGGGGAGTTCCGGGGGCACCATCTATGGCTACACCTTC
TRBJ2-1 TRBV4-2 - TRBD1 CASSQPQGAAEQFF TGTGCCAGCAGCCAACCACAGGGGGCGGCTGAGCAGTTCTTC
TRBJ2-7 TRBV5-1 - - CASSLNSRGSSEQYF TGCGCCAGCAGCTTGAATTCTCGGGGGTCATCCGAGCAGTACTTC
TRBJ1-5 TRBV10-1 - - CASRSLGTQAIPSNQPQHF TGCGCCAGCAGGTCCCTTGGGACTCAAGCCATCCCTAGCAATCAGCCCCAGCATTTT
TRBJ1-1 TRBV21-1 - - CASSKVGGRECTEAFF TGTGCCAGCAGCAAAGTCGGAGGGAGGGAGTGCACTGAAGCTTTCTTT
TRBJ2-3 TRBV19 - - CASSSQVQPTDTQYF TGTGCCAGTAGTAGTCAGGTACAACCCACAGATACGCAGTATTTT
TRBJ1-2 TRBV9 - TRBD1 CASSKGGAQYGYTF TGTGCCAGCAGCAAAGGGGGCGCGCAGTATGGCTACACCTTC
TRBJ1-3 TRBV5-1 - TRBD1 CASSLVQGAIGSGNTIYF TGCGCCAGCAGCTTGGTCCAGGGGGCGATAGGCTCTGGAAACACCATATATTTT
TRBJ1-1 TRBV9 - - CASSLNSQNTEAFF TGTGCCAGCAGCTTAAACTCCCAGAACACTGAAGCTTTCTTT
TRBJ1-2 TRBV9 once TRBD1 CASSPLDRAPNYGYTF TGTGCCAGCAGCCCCCTAGACAGGGCGCCTAACTATGGCTACACCTTC
TRBJ2-1 TRBV7-8 - TRBD2 CASSPDGRGGVYNEQFF TGTGCCAGCAGCCCGGACGGGCGGGGGGGTGTATACAATGAGCAGTTCTTC
TRBJ2-2 TRBV5-1 - TRBD2 CASSSSLGGADTGELFF TGCGCCAGCAGCTCCTCTCTCGGGGGGGCGGACACCGGGGAGCTGTTTTTT
TRBJ1-4 TRBV7-9 - - CASSWRDEGEKLFF TGTGCCAGCAGCTGGCGGGACGAGGGTGAAAAACTGTTTTTT
TRBJ1-2 TRBV7-6 - TRBD1 CASSLDRSYGYTF TGTGCCAGCAGCTTGGACAGGAGCTATGGCTACACCTTC
TRBJ2-2 TRBV30 - TRBD1 CAGGQGFSTGELFF TGTGCCGGGGGACAGGGCTTTAGCACCGGGGAGCTGTTTTTT
TRBJ1-2 TRBV7-3 - - CASSWAGRAGYTF TGTGCCAGCAGCTGGGCAGGGAGGGCTGGCTACACCTTC
TRBJ1-1 TRBV6-1 - - CASSEANDEAFF TGTGCCAGCAGTGAAGCTAACGACGAAGCTTTCTTT
TRBJ1-5 TRBV19 - TRBD1 CASSIPQGGQPQHF TGTGCCAGTAGTATCCCCCAGGGGGGACAGCCCCAGCATTTT
TRBJ1-1 TRBV13 - - CASSSAGRDDTEAFF TGTGCCAGCAGCTCGGCCGGCAGGGATGACACTGAAGCTTTCTTT
TRBJ1-2 TRBV5-1 - - CASSLESLIYGYTF TGCGCCAGCAGCTTGGAGTCCCTTATCTATGGCTACACCTTC
TRBJ1-2 TRBV2 few - CASRVEGGYTF TGTGCCAGCAGAGTGGAAGGCGGCTACACCTTC
TRBJ1-5 TRBV6-7 - - CASSRPTSRGQPQHF TGTGCCAGCAGTCGCCCGACAAGCCGGGGTCAGCCCCAGCATTTT
TRBJ2-3 TRBV20-1 - - CSANSELTQYF TGCAGTGCTAATAGCGAGCTTACGCAGTATTTT
TRBJ1-2 TRBV4-3 - - CASSQERGLGYTF TGCGCCAGCAGCCAAGAACGGGGGCTCGGCTACACCTTC
TRBJ2-5 TRBV7-2 - - CASSPQETQYF TGTGCCAGCAGTCCACAAGAGACCCAGTACTTC
TRBJ2-2 TRBV13 - - CASSPRARTINTGELFF TGTGCCAGCAGCCCCCGGGCTAGGACCATCAACACCGGGGAGCTGTTTTTT
TRBJ1-3 TRBV5-1 - - CASSLAGLKRRNTIYF TGCGCCAGCAGCTTGGCCGGCCTCAAACGGAGAAACACCATATATTTT
TRBJ1-5 TRBV19 - - CASREVLGNQPQHF TGTGCCAGTAGGGAGGTCTTAGGCAATCAGCCCCAGCATTTT
TRBJ1-4 TRBV7-9 - - CASTHSATNEKLFF TGTGCCAGCACCCATTCCGCAACTAATGAAAAACTGTTTTTT
TRBJ1-3 TRBV5-1 - - CASSLDGVPGNTIYF TGCGCCAGCAGCTTGGATGGGGTACCTGGAAACACCATATATTTT